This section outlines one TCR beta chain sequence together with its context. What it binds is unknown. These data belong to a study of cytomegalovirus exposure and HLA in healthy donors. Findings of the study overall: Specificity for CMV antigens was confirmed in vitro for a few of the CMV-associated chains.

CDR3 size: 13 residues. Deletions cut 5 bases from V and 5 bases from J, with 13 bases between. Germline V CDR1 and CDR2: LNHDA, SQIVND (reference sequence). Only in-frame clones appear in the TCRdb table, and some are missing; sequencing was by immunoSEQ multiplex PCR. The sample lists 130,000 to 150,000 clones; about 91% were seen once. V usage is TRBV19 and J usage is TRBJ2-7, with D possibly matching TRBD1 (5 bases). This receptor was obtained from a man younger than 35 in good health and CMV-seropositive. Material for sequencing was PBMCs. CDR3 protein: CASSSGKKDEQYF. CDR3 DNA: TGTGCCAGTAGTTCAGGGAAGAAGGACGAGCAGTACTTC.